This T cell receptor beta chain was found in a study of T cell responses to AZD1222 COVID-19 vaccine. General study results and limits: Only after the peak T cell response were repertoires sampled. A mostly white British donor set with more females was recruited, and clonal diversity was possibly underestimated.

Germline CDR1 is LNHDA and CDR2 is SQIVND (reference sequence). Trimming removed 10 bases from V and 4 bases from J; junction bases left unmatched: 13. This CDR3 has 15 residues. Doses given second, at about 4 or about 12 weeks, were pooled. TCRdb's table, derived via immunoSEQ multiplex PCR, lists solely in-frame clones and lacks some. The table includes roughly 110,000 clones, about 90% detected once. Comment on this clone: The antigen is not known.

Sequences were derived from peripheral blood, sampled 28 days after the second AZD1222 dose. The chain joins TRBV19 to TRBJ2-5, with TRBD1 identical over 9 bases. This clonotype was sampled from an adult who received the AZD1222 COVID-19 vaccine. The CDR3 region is CATTRQVGQGETQYF. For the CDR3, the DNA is TGTGCCACTACCAGGCAGGTGGGACAGGGAGAGACCCAGTACTTC.